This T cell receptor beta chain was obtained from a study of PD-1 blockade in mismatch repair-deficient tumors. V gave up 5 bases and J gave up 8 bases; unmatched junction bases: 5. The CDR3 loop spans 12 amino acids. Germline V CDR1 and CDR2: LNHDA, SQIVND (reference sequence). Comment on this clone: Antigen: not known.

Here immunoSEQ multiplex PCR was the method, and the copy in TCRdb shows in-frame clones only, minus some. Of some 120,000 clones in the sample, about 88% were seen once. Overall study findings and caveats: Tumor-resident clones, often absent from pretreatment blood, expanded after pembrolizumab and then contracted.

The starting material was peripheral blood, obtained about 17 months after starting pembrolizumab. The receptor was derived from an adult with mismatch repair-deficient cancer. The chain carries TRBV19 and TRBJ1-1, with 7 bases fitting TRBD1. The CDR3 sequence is CASSDWTGEAFF. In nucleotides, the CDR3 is TGTGCCAGTAGTGACTGGACAGGCGAAGCTTTCTTT.